The 22 T cell receptor beta chains below were found in one sample sequenced in a study of OX40 agonist ivuxolimab in advanced cancers. Libraries were prepared by immunoSEQ multiplex PCR; TCRdb keeps only in-frame clonotypes and omits some of them. The sample includes 85,000 to 100,000 clones, about 90% of them seen just once. The sample consisted of CD4+ or CD8+ T cells sorted from blood, taken in a trial of the OX40 agonist ivuxolimab. The receptors were sampled from an adult with an advanced solid tumor such as melanoma, head and neck, liver or kidney cancer.

The rearrangement joins TRBV9 to TRBJ2-3, with a tentative D call TRBD1 (7 bases). CDR3 size: 16 residues. Germline CDR1 reads SGDLS; CDR2 reads YYNGEE. V lost 3 bases and J 4 bases, leaving 18 bases between the germline ends. CDR3 nucleotides: TGTGCCAGCAGCGCCGACCAGGGGGGAGTAGCAGATACGCAGTATTTT. Its translation is CASSADQGGVADTQYF.

The chain uses TRBV28 and TRBJ1-1; TRBD1 is a possible D gene (6 bases). Looked up from germline, CDR1 is MDHEN and CDR2 is SYDVKM. Between the trimmed V and J ends, which lost 9 bases and 0 bases, there was a span of 17 bases. There are 15 residues in the CDR3. The CDR3: CASWTVGFMNTEAFF. As DNA, the CDR3 is TGTGCCAGTTGGACAGTTGGCTTCATGAACACTGAAGCTTTCTTT.

The rearrangement uses TRBV19 and TRBJ1-3; TRBD1 agrees at 7 bases. CDR1 and CDR2 (germline): LNHDA, SQIVND (reference sequence). This CDR3 comprises 15 residues. The junction had 6 bases not matched to a gene; V was cut back by 7 bases and J by 0 bases. CDR3 amino acids: CASNVQGTSGNTIYF. The DNA of the CDR3 is TGTGCCAGTAACGTACAGGGGACCTCTGGAAACACCATATATTTT.

The V call is TRBV19, the J call TRBJ1-2; 7 bases match TRBD1. There are 13 residues in the CDR3. CDR1 LNHDA and CDR2 SQIVND come from the germline V gene (reference sequence). Losses at the gene ends were 6 bases for V and 13 bases for J; bases not matched to a gene: 14. CDR3 loop: CASSLPPQGEFTF. The CDR3 DNA reads TGTGCCAGTAGCTTACCGCCCCAGGGGGAGTTCACCTTC.

This sequence joins TRBV2 and TRBJ1-2, with no clear D. The V end was cut by 7 bases, the J end by 8 bases, with 20 bases between. Germline V lookup: CDR1 SNHLY, CDR2 FYNNEI. This CDR3 comprises 14 residues. The CDR3 coding sequence is TGTGCCAGCAAAGGGAGGGCAGCCCTATGGGGCTACACCTTC. As protein: CASKGRAALWGYTF.

The V call is TRBV18, the J call TRBJ2-2; 10 bases are a match to TRBD2. CDR3 length: 17 residues. The V and J ends lost 0 bases and 5 bases, in that order; junction bases with no gene match: 6. The germline CDR1 and CDR2 sequences are KGHSH and LQKENI. The CDR3 coding sequence is TGTGCCAGCTCACCACCGGGGACTAGCGTTAAGACCGGGGAGCTGTTTTTT. Encoded protein: CASSPPGTSVKTGELFF.

This chain joins TRBV18 and TRBJ1-1, with D tentatively TRBD1 (6 bases). CDR1 is KGHSH, CDR2 LQKENI, per germline. Trimming cost V 8 bases and J 1 base, with 17 bases left between them. CDR3 size: 15 residues. For the CDR3, the DNA is TGTGCCAGCCTACCGACAGGCCGGCAGAACACTGAAGCTTTCTTT. Translation: CASLPTGRQNTEAFF.

The chain links TRBV7-2 to TRBJ1-5; no firm D call. The CDR3 has 13 amino acids. V lost 2 bases to trimming and J lost 8 bases, with 10 bases between them. Germline values: CDR1 SGHTA, CDR2 FQGNSA. This chain's CDR3 is CASSLHRREPQHF. CDR3 DNA: TGTGCCAGCAGCTTACATCGACGGGAGCCCCAGCATTTT.

The V call is TRBV7-2, the J call TRBJ2-3; unclear D gene. V dropped 2 bases and J dropped 2 bases, with 8 bases sitting between them. Germline assignment: CDR1 SGHTA and CDR2 FQGNSA. CDR3 length equals 14 residues. CDR3 amino acids: CASSLKQYTDTQYF. CDR3 DNA: TGTGCCAGCAGCTTAAAACAGTACACAGATACGCAGTATTTT.

For the CDR3, the DNA is TGTGCCAGCAGCCTAGGAACCAATTCACCCCTCCACTTT. Its protein product is CASSLGTNSPLHF. The chain links TRBV5-4 to TRBJ1-6; no firm D call. The V gene's germline CDR1 is SGHNT and CDR2 YYREEE (reference sequence). V was clipped by 4 bases and J by 7 bases, with 9 bases between them. The CDR3 extends over 13 amino acids.

The chain employs TRBV19 and TRBJ1-1, with D perhaps matching TRBD1 (5 bases). The CDR3 has 13 amino acids. The V and J ends lost 6 bases and 4 bases respectively, with 12 bases between them. Germline V gives CDR1 LNHDA, CDR2 SQIVND (reference sequence). CDR3 in DNA: TGTGCCAGTAGCTACGGGGGGGTCACTGAAGCTTTCTTT. This codes for CASSYGGVTEAFF.

CDR3 nucleotides: TGTGCCAGTAGTCAAGGAACTAGCGAGCAGTACTTC. The encoded protein is CASSQGTSEQYF. The V and J genes are TRBV19 and TRBJ2-7; D perhaps matches TRBD2 (5 bases). The germline CDR1 and CDR2 sequences are LNHDA and SQIVND (reference sequence). This CDR3 has 12 residues. V dropped 5 bases and J dropped 6 bases, with 11 bases sitting between them.

This clone was counted a single time. The chain recombines TRBV25-1 with TRBJ2-1; 7 bases fit TRBD1. Losses at the gene ends were 7 bases for V and 2 bases for J; bases not matched to a gene: 8. Germline V gene data show CDR1 as MGHDK and CDR2 as SYGVNS. The CDR3 loop spans 15 amino acids. The CDR3 loop reads CASIETGLTYNEQFF. Here the CDR3 DNA reads TGTGCCAGCATCGAGACAGGGTTGACCTACAATGAGCAGTTCTTC.

V usage is TRBV19 and J usage is TRBJ1-5; 7 bases line up with TRBD1. The CDR3 extends over 15 amino acids. Germline-derived CDR1 and CDR2 are LNHDA and SQIVND (reference sequence). J lost 4 bases, V lost 5 bases, and 8 bases had no gene match. CDR3 sequence (DNA): TGTGCCAGTAGTCTCGGGGGACAGCAGAATCAGCCCCAGCATTTT. Its translation: CASSLGGQQNQPQHF.

The rearrangement links TRBV4-1 to TRBJ1-5; D is possibly TRBD1 (5 bases). The CDR3 length is 16 residues. V lost 0 bases, J lost 10 bases, and 19 bases lay in between. CDR1 is MGHRA, CDR2 YSYEKL, per germline. CDR3 sequence reads: CASSQDSVGQGYPQHF. CDR3 in DNA: TGCGCCAGCAGCCAAGATTCTGTTGGCCAGGGTTATCCCCAGCATTTT.

The chain employs TRBV5-5 and TRBJ1-4, with 7 bases that match TRBD1. Trimming removed 2 bases from V and 10 bases from J; junction bases left unmatched: 17. Per the germline V gene, CDR1 is SGHKS and CDR2 is YYEKEE (reference sequence). The CDR3 covers 17 residues. CDR3 bases: TGTGCCAGCAGCTTAGACCGGGACAGTCCTGCATCGGGAAAACTGTTTTTT. Protein: CASSLDRDSPASGKLFF.

The chain has TRBV7-2 and TRBJ2-5, with TRBD2 matching over 8 bases. This CDR3 has 14 residues. CDR1 and CDR2 from the germline V gene are SGHTA and FQGNSA. Unmatched junction bases numbered 7, after V lost 5 bases and J lost 5 bases. CDR3 bases: TGTGCCAGCAGCGCATACGGGGGGGTCGAGACCCAGTACTTC. Amino acid sequence: CASSAYGGVETQYF.

The chain joins TRBV9 to TRBJ2-3, with 8 nucleotides matching TRBD2. V trimming: 1 base; J trimming: 0 bases; junction bases outside the gene matches: 4. The CDR3 covers 16 residues. Germline-derived CDR1 and CDR2 are SGDLS and YYNGEE. The CDR3 DNA sequence: TGTGCCAGCAGCGTACGGCGGGGGGAAAGCACAGATACGCAGTATTTT. Its protein is CASSVRRGESTDTQYF.

This chain uses TRBV7-2 with TRBJ1-2; 11 nucleotides match TRBD1. The CDR3 length is 15 residues. Germline values: CDR1 SGHTA, CDR2 FQGNSA. Trimming took 5 bases from V and 4 from J; bases not matched to a gene: 6. Here the CDR3 reads CASSTGQGVPYGYTF. The CDR3 nucleotides read TGTGCCAGCAGCACGGGACAGGGGGTTCCCTATGGCTACACCTTC.

J is TRBJ2-7 and V is TRBV7-8; D is uncertain. The germline CDR1 and CDR2 sequences are SGHVS and FQNEAQ. V dropped 2 bases and J dropped 1 base, with 12 bases sitting between them. This CDR3 is 15 amino acids long. The CDR3 coding sequence is TGTGCCAGCAGCTTATTTATTGGGGTATCCTACGAGCAGTACTTC. Translated: CASSLFIGVSYEQYF.

A few counts support this clone. The chain links TRBV15 to TRBJ2-7; D not certain. CDR1 is LNHNV and CDR2 is YYDKDF in the germline V gene (reference sequence). The CDR3 has 15 residues. With 0 bases removed from V and 1 base from J, the gap between germline ends came to 10 bases. CDR3 DNA sequence: TGTGCCACCAGCAGAGATAAGGCCGGATCCTACGAGCAGTACTTC. Translating it yields CATSRDKAGSYEQYF.

Only a few counts were recorded for this clone. The genes are TRBV6-5 and TRBJ2-5; TRBD1 might be the D (5 bases). This CDR3 comprises 14 residues. Trimming left V 0 bases short and J 2 bases short, with 7 bases between. CDR1 and CDR2 (germline): MNHEY, SVGAGI. This chain's CDR3 is CASSYSRQQETQYF. In DNA form, the CDR3 reads TGTGCCAGCAGTTACTCGAGACAGCAAGAGACCCAGTACTTC.